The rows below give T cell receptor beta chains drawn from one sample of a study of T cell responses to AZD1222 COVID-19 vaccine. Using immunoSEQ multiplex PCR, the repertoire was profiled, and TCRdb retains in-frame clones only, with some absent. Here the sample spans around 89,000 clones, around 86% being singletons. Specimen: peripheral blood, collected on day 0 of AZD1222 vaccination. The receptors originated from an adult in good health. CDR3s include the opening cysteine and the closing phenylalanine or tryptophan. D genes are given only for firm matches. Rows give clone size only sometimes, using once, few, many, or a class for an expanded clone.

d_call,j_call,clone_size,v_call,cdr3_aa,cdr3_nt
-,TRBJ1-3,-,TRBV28,CASSFGQRKAGNTIYF,TGTGCCAGCAGTTTCGGGCAGAGGAAGGCTGGAAACACCATATATTTT
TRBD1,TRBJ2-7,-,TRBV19,CASKDTGQGPYEQYF,TGTGCCAGTAAAGACACGGGACAGGGGCCCTACGAGCAGTACTTC
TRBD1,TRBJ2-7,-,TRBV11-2,CASSLTGFGEQYF,TGTGCCAGCAGCCTGACAGGGTTCGGCGAGCAGTACTTC
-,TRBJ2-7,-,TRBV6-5,CASGPRRGGEQYF,TGTGCCAGCGGGCCCAGGCGTGGGGGCGAGCAGTACTTC
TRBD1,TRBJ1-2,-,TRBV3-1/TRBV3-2,CASSQGQGTYGYTF,TGTGCCAGCAGCCAAGGACAGGGGACCTATGGCTACACCTTC
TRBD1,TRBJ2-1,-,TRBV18,CASSSTGGVEQFF,TGTGCCAGCTCATCCACAGGGGGCGTTGAGCAGTTCTTC
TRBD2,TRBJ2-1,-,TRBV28,CASKGSGTSGSHNEQFF,TGTGCCAGCAAAGGCAGCGGGACTAGCGGGAGCCACAATGAGCAGTTCTTC
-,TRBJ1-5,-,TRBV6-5,CASSYSGSNQPQHF,TGTGCCAGCAGTTATTCGGGAAGCAATCAGCCCCAGCATTTT
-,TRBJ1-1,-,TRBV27,CASGRVRGEAFF,TGTGCTTCAGGCAGGGTACGGGGTGAAGCTTTCTTT
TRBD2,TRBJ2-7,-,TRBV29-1,CSVFIAGVAEQYF,TGCAGCGTTTTTATAGCGGGGGTGGCCGAGCAGTACTTC
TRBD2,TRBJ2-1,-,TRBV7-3,CASRFDGRADNEQFF,TGTGCCAGCAGGTTCGACGGGAGGGCCGACAATGAGCAGTTCTTC
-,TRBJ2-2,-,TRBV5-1,CASSLNGHTNTGELFF,TGCGCCAGCAGCCTGAATGGACACACGAACACCGGGGAGCTGTTTTTT
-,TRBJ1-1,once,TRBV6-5,CASHVGRTEAFF,TGTGCCAGTCACGTGGGCAGGACTGAAGCTTTCTTT
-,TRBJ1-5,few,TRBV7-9,CASSSRGQGNQPQHF,TGTGCCAGCAGCTCCAGAGGCCAGGGCAATCAGCCCCAGCATTTT
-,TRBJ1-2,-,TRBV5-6,CASSLETNYGYTF,TGTGCCAGCAGCTTGGAAACCAACTATGGCTACACCTTC
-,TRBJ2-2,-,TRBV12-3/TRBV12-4,CARRGAYTGELFF,TGTGCCAGAAGAGGGGCTTACACCGGGGAGCTGTTTTTT